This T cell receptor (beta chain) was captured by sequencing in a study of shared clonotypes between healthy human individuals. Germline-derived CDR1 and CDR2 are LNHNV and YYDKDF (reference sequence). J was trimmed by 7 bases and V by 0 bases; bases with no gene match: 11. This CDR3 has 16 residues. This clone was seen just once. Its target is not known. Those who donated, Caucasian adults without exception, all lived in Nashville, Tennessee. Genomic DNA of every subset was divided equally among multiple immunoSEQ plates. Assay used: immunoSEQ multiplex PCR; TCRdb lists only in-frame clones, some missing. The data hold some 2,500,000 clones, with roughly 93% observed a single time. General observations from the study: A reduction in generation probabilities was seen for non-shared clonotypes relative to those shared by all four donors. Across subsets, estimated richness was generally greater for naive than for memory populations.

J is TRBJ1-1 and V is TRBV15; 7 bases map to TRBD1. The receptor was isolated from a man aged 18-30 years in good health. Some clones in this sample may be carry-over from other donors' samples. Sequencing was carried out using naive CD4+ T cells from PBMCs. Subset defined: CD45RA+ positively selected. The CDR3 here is CATSRDPGGGKGEAFF. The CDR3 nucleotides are TGTGCCACCAGCAGAGATCCAGGGGGGGGAAAGGGTGAAGCTTTCTTT.